Below are 2 T cell receptor beta chains sequenced from a single sample in a study of beta chain features in type 1 diabetes. Whole-study findings and limits: Shortening that was moderate but significant affected the TCRB CDR3s of Type 1 diabetes patients in all four CD4+ subsets.

No antigen has been identified for these receptors. The study reverse transcribed the entire isolated RNA, so it sequenced expressed TCRB transcripts. The assay was immunoSEQ multiplex PCR, and TCRdb's table has in-frame clones only and misses some. The sample contains 300,000 or so clones, approximately 10% of which appear only once. Sample: central memory CD4+ T cells from blood. Receptors were obtained from a man in his thirties or forties with type 1 diabetes.

This sequence joins TRBV4-1 and TRBJ2-3; TRBD1 agrees at 7 bases. The V gene end was trimmed by 0 bases and the J gene end by 0 bases; junction bases not matched to a gene: 3. CDR3 size: 16 residues. CDR1 is MGHRA, CDR2 YSYEKL, per germline. The CDR3 sequence is CASSQEATGSTDTQYF. CDR3 DNA sequence: TGCGCCAGCAGCCAAGAAGCGACAGGGAGCACAGATACGCAGTATTTT.

The chain's CDR3 is CATRPGQATGELFF. The CDR3 DNA sequence: TGTGCCACCAGGCCGGGACAGGCCACCGGGGAGCTGTTTTTT. The gene calls are TRBV15 and TRBJ2-2, with TRBD1 matching over 8 bases. Germline-derived CDR1 and CDR2 are LNHNV and YYDKDF (reference sequence). The CDR3 runs to 14 residues. Losses at the gene ends were 6 bases for V and 4 bases for J; bases not matched to a gene: 4.